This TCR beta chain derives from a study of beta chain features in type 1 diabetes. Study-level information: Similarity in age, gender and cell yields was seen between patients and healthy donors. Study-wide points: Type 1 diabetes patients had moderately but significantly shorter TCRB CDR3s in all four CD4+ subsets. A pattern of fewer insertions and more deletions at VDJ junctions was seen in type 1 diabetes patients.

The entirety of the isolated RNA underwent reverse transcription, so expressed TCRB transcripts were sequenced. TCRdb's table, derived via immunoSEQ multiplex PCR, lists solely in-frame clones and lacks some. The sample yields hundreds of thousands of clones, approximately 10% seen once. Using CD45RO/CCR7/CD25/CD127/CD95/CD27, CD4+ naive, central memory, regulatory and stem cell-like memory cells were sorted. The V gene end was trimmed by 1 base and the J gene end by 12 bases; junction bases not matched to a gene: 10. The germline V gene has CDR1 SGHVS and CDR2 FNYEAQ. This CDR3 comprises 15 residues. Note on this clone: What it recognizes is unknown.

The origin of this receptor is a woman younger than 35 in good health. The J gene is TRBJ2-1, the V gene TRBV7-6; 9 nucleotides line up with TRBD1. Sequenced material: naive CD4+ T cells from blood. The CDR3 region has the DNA TGTGCCAGCAGCTTAGACAGGGGGCGTTTTTTTGGGCAGTTCTTC. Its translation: CASSLDRGRFFGQFF.